These 20 T cell receptor beta chains came from one sample sequenced in a study of low-dose radiotherapy and immunotherapy resistance in tumors. Stated time point: before trial treatment. First-strand cDNA relied on TRAV- and TRBV-specific primers spanning alpha and beta chains. Using a constant-region primer together with a V-primer adapter, TCRs were subjected to 20 PCR cycles of amplification. TCRdb ran MiXCR on the reads and lists one entry per CDR3 protein. This sample carries some 71,000 distinct CDR3 sequences, more than 25% of them seen once, and the ten largest clones take approximately 12%. The sample consisted of PBMCs, taken before treatment. The origin of the receptors is a female donor with ovarian cancer.

J is TRBJ2-7 and V is TRBV6-5, with 10 positions matching TRBD1. V was pared by 3 bases and J by 5 bases, with 10 bases of the junction left unmatched. Germline V gene lookup returns CDR1 MNHEY and CDR2 SVGAGI. The CDR3 is 16 residues long. CDR3 nucleotides: TGTGCCAGCAGTTATTTCGGGACGGGACAGGGGAACGAGCAGTACTTC. It encodes CASSYFGTGQGNEQYF.

Written as DNA, the CDR3 is TGCGCCAGCAGCTTGGACAGGCGTATAAGTGGTTATTCACCCCTCCACTTT. It codes for CASSLDRRISGYSPLHF. This chain joins TRBV5-1 and TRBJ1-6; tentative D call: TRBD1 (5 bases). V was pared by 0 bases and J by 8 bases, with 18 bases between. Per germline, CDR1 SGHRS and CDR2 YFSETQ. The CDR3 is made up of 17 amino acids.

This clonotype is medium-sized within its sample. The chain has TRBV6-2 or TRBV6-3 and TRBJ1-1; D is unresolved. The CDR3 extends over 13 amino acids. Trimming took 7 bases from V and 1 from J, leaving 10 bases between them. Germline CDR1 MNHEY, CDR2 SVGEGT. The CDR3 spells CASTFAGNTEAFF. As DNA, the CDR3 is TGTGCCAGCACTTTTGCGGGGAACACTGAAGCTTTCTTT.

This clonotype was observed many times. This chain uses TRBV11-2 with TRBJ1-1; D remains ambiguous. The CDR3 covers 14 residues. With 3 bases removed from V and 0 bases from J, the gap between germline ends came to 8 bases. Germline-derived CDR1 and CDR2 are SGHAT and FQNNGV. In DNA, the CDR3 is TGTGCCAGCAGCTTGAGGATTTTGAACACTGAAGCTTTCTTT. This gives the protein CASSLRILNTEAFF.

This clonotype was observed many times. The J gene is TRBJ2-1, the V gene TRBV19; 12 bases agree with TRBD2. This CDR3 has 16 amino acids. Germline V lookup: CDR1 LNHDA, CDR2 SQIVND (reference sequence). Trimming removed 5 bases from V and 7 bases from J; junction bases left unmatched: 9. DNA of the CDR3: TGTGCCAGTAGTCACTCTAGCGGGAGGGCCATAAATGAGCAGTTCTTC. It yields the protein CASSHSSGRAINEQFF.

This clonotype has ten or more counts. The chain recombines TRBV11-3 with TRBJ2-5; 12 bases are a match to TRBD2. Trimming took 1 base from V and 2 from J; bases not matched to a gene: 14. Germline V CDR1 and CDR2: SGHNT, YENEEA. This CDR3 is built from 20 residues. The CDR3 DNA follows: TGTGCCAGCAGCTTAGCATTTAACCTAGCGGGAGGGCCGGTTCAAGAGACCCAGTACTTC. Translating it yields CASSLAFNLAGGPVQETQYF.

This clonotype was seen repeatedly, ten times or more. The CDR3 loop is CASSLRGSAGELFF. CDR3 coding DNA: TGTGCCAGCAGCTTGAGGGGATCCGCCGGGGAGCTGTTTTTT. V usage is TRBV7-8 and J usage is TRBJ2-2; D assignment may be TRBD1 or TRBD2 (5 bases each). Trimming stripped 3 bases from V and 6 bases from J, with 11 bases between. This CDR3 has 14 amino acids. Per the germline V gene, CDR1 is SGHVS and CDR2 is FQNEAQ.

The chain is built from TRBV6-5 and TRBJ2-3; TRBD2 matches at 12 bases. Germline values: CDR1 MNHEY, CDR2 SVGAGI. V lost 5 bases, J lost 1 base, and 4 bases stayed unmatched. The CDR3 runs 16 residues. CDR3 amino acids: CASSARLAGGTDTQYF. The CDR3 bases are TGTGCCAGCAGTGCCAGACTAGCGGGGGGCACAGATACGCAGTATTTT.

The V gene is TRBV4-3, the J gene TRBJ1-1, with D possibly TRBD1 on 5 matching bases. Germline V lookup: CDR1 LGHNA, CDR2 YSLEER. This CDR3 spans 15 amino acids. The V and J ends lost 1 base and 1 base respectively, with 10 bases between them. The CDR3, as DNA: TGCGCCAGCAGCCAAGCATACCAGGGGAACACTGAAGCTTTCTTT. Amino acid sequence: CASSQAYQGNTEAFF.

This clonotype was counted ten times or more. The chain recombines TRBV20-1 with TRBJ2-7; 10 bases fit TRBD1. The junction had 9 bases not matched to a gene; V was cut back by 6 bases and J by 1 base. The CDR3 is 15 residues long. Germline V gene data show CDR1 as DFQATT and CDR2 as SNEGSKA (reference sequence). In DNA, the CDR3 is TGCAGTGCGGAACCAGGGGGACAGGGGTCCTACGAGCAGTACTTC. Amino acids: CSAEPGGQGSYEQYF.

V gene TRBV11-2 combines with J gene TRBJ2-3, with 7 bases that match TRBD1. The CDR3 contains 16 residues. The junction had 8 bases not matched to a gene; V was cut back by 5 bases and J by 0 bases. Germline CDR1 is SGHAT and CDR2 is FQNNGV. The CDR3 loop is CASSPRTGSSTDTQYF. The CDR3 DNA sequence: TGTGCCAGCAGCCCCCGGACAGGTTCTAGCACAGATACGCAGTATTTT.

The chain employs TRBV10-3 and TRBJ1-2, with 8 bases aligning to TRBD1. The CDR3 runs 14 residues. Germline V gene data show CDR1 as ENHRY and CDR2 as SYGVKD. V lost 8 bases to trimming and J lost 5 bases; unmatched junction nucleotides: 10. The CDR3 loop is CAIGPGGPNYGYTF. The CDR3 nucleotides are TGTGCCATCGGACCAGGGGGCCCCAATTATGGCTACACCTTC.

This clonotype came up many times. This chain links TRBV19 with TRBJ1-1, with D perhaps TRBD1 (6 bases). Trimming stripped 4 bases from V and 2 bases from J, with 11 bases between. Per the germline V gene, CDR1 is LNHDA and CDR2 is SQIVND (reference sequence). The CDR3 runs to 14 residues. The CDR3: CASSTQQGNTEAFF. The CDR3 DNA follows: TGTGCCAGTAGTACCCAACAGGGAAACACTGAAGCTTTCTTT.

The chain links TRBV30 to TRBJ2-5; D call uncertain. In germline, CDR1 is GTSNPN, CDR2 SVGIG (reference sequence). Trimming left V 2 bases short and J 3 bases short, with 16 bases between. The CDR3 totals 15 residues. The CDR3 region is CAWSPLGISKETQYF. Written as DNA, the CDR3 is TGTGCCTGGAGTCCGCTGGGTATATCAAAAGAGACCCAGTACTTC. The full variable domain, completed using reference TRBV30 and TRBJ2-5, is SQTIHQWPATLVQPVGSPLSLECTVEGTSNPNLYWYRQAAGRGLQLLFYSVGIGQISSEVPQNLSASRPQDRQFILSSKKLLLSDSGFYLCAWSPLGISKETQYFGPGTRLLVL.

Comment on this clonotype: This may be a read error, as it is one base from a much larger clone. The chain has TRBV7-3 and TRBJ2-1; D possibly corresponds to TRBD2 (5 bases). This CDR3 is 14 amino acids long. Germline V gene lookup returns CDR1 SGHTA and CDR2 FQGTGA. The CDR3 loop is CASSYSSDYNEQLF. CDR3 bases: TGTGCCAGCAGCTACAGCAGCGACTACAATGAGCAGCTCTTC.

This clonotype is classed as medium-sized. This sequence joins TRBV6-8 and TRBJ2-2, with TRBD1 as a possible D gene (5 bases). The CDR3 has 13 residues. Trimming stripped 8 bases from V and 4 bases from J, with 11 bases between. CDR1 MNHGY and CDR2 SAAAGT come from the germline V gene. The CDR3 region is CASRTGGTGELFF. The CDR3, as DNA: TGTGCCAGCCGAACAGGCGGCACCGGGGAGCTGTTTTTT.

The chain has TRBV7-2 and TRBJ1-2; 11 bases are shared with TRBD1. The V segment lost 1 base and the J segment 4 bases; nucleotides outside the gene matches: 8. The germline gives CDR1 SGHTA, CDR2 FQGNSA. The CDR3 runs to 17 residues. The CDR3 reads CASSLGGGQGVGYGYTF. In nucleotides, the CDR3 is TGTGCCAGCAGCTTAGGGGGGGGACAGGGGGTCGGCTATGGCTACACCTTC.

This clonotype has a count of ten or more. This chain uses TRBV9 with TRBJ2-3, with D perhaps being TRBD1 or TRBD2 (6 bases each). Germline values: CDR1 SGDLS, CDR2 YYNGEE. V lost 4 bases and J lost 0, with 12 bases in between. The CDR3 is 15 amino acids. The CDR3 nucleotides read TGTGCCAGCAGCTCCCGGGGGCCTAGCACAGATACGCAGTATTTT. The encoded protein is CASSSRGPSTDTQYF.

Many counts were recorded for this clonotype. The chain has TRBV4-1 and TRBJ1-4; the match to TRBD1 covers 10 bases. This CDR3 region has 17 residues. J gave up 8 bases and V 0 bases, and 9 bases lay outside the gene matches. Germline V gives CDR1 MGHRA, CDR2 YSYEKL. The CDR3 region has the DNA TGCGCCAGCAGCCAAGATAGAGTGGAGACAGGGGGCGAAAAACTGTTTTTT. Residues: CASSQDRVETGGEKLFF.

By proportion, this clonotype is medium-sized. This chain links TRBV28 with TRBJ2-1; D not certain. The V end was cut by 7 bases, the J end by 9 bases, with 10 bases between. This CDR3 region has 11 residues. Looked up from germline, CDR1 is MDHEN and CDR2 is SYDVKM. CDR3 region: CASTYLGEQFF. DNA of the CDR3: TGTGCCAGCACTTACTTGGGTGAGCAGTTCTTC. The complete variable domain, with remaining parts taken from reference TRBV28 and TRBJ2-1, reads DVKVTQSSRYLVKRTGEKVFLECVQDMDHENMFWYRQDPGLGLRLIYFSYDVKMKEKGDIPEGYSVSREKKERFSLILESASTNQTSMYLCASTYLGEQFFGPGTRLTVL.